A single sample is the source of the 7 T cell receptor beta chains below, sequenced in a study of T cell clonality in common variable immunodeficiency. The table came from immunoSEQ multiplex PCR; TCRdb's copy has only in-frame clones and leaves some out. Singletons are absent from the sample, which has more than 45,000 clones. The material sequenced was peripheral blood mononuclear cells. Source of these receptors: a person aged 18 to 75 in good health.

At least ten counts were recorded for this clone. The read terminates 3 residues before the CDR3 end, so the remaining end is supplied by the germline J gene. This rearrangement joins TRBV18 to TRBJ2-5; weak D call: TRBD1 (5 bases). CDR1 is KGHSH and CDR2 is LQKENI in the germline V gene. V was clipped by 2 bases and J by 3 bases, with 10 bases between them. The CDR3 has 14 amino acids. This chain's CDR3 is CASSPREGEETQYF. The CDR3 bases that were read are TGTGCCAGCTCACCAAGAGAAGGGGAAGAGACC.

This clone was seen ten or more times. The read ends 3 residues shy of where the CDR3 ends; the end is completed using the germline J gene. The gene calls are TRBV24-1 and TRBJ2-2; 9 bases line up with TRBD1. With 4 bases clipped from V and 4 bases from J, the junction kept 3 bases outside the gene matches. This CDR3 has 15 residues. Per the germline V gene, CDR1 is KGHDR and CDR2 is SFDVKD. Incomplete CDR3 DNA: TGTGCCACCAGTGACCCGGGACAGGGCACCGGGGAG. Translating it yields CATSDPGQGTGE. The complete CDR3 protein is CATSDPGQGTGELFF.

Ten or more counts support this clone. The CDR3 goes on 3 residues after the read ends, and that part is filled in from the germline J gene. The chain employs TRBV5-5 and TRBJ1-1; weak D call: TRBD1 (6 bases). CDR3 length: 15 residues. Per germline, CDR1 SGHKS and CDR2 YYEKEE (reference sequence). V lost 4 bases and J 2 bases, leaving 15 bases between the germline ends. CDR3 DNA (partial): TGTGCCAGCAGCCCGAACAGGGTCCTTAACACTGAA. Its translation: CASSPNRVLNTE. The whole CDR3 region reads CASSPNRVLNTEAFF. The whole variable domain, filled in from reference TRBV5-5 and TRBJ1-1, reads DAGVTQSPTHLIKTRGQQVTLRCSPISGHKSVSWYQQVLGQGPQFIFQYYEKEERGRGNFPDRFSARQFPNYSSELNVNALLLGDSALYLCASSPNRVLNTEAFFGQGTRLTVV.

This clone was seen at least ten times. The read ends 3 residues early relative to the CDR3; the germline J gene fills the gap. This chain connects TRBV7-2 to TRBJ2-5; TRBD1 is a possible D gene (5 bases). This CDR3 has 14 residues. The V gene lost 3 bases and the J gene lost 5 bases, with 13 bases spanning the gap. CDR1 and CDR2 (germline): SGHTA, FQGNSA. CDR3 residues: CASSFRQQRETQYF. CDR3 DNA, as far as it was read: TGTGCCAGCAGCTTTAGACAGCAGCGTGAGACC.

This clone was found many times. The covered CDR3 bases are TGTGCCAGCAGCGTGGGACAGGGGTTCTACGAG. It codes for CASSVGQGFYE. The CDR3, in full, reads CASSVGQGFYEQYF. The rearrangement links TRBV11-2 to TRBJ2-7, with 10 bases aligning to TRBD1. The sequenced fragment ends 3 residues before the CDR3 boundary, so the rest is inferred from the germline J gene. The J segment lost 3 bases and the V segment lost 5 bases, leaving 4 bases of the junction unmatched. The CDR3 is made up of 14 amino acids. Germline assignment: CDR1 SGHAT and CDR2 FQNNGV.

This clone was seen ten or more times. The observed sequence ends 3 residues before the CDR3 terminus, with the missing tail filled in from the germline J gene. This rearrangement joins TRBV4-1 to TRBJ2-3, with D possibly being TRBD2 (6 bases). The V gene lost 8 bases and the J gene lost 2 bases, with 17 bases spanning the gap. The CDR3 runs to 15 residues. CDR1 and CDR2 from the germline V gene are MGHRA and YSYEKL. The part of the CDR3 DNA that was read is TGCGCCAGCTCCCCGGGACTCACGGACACAGATACG. This codes for CASSPGLTDTDT. The full CDR3 protein reads CASSPGLTDTDTQYF.

This clone has a count of ten or more. The read finishes 3 residues shy of the CDR3 end, and the germline J gene is used to complete it. The J gene is TRBJ1-2, the V gene TRBV6-2 or TRBV6-3, with 9 bases matching TRBD1. This CDR3 contains 15 residues. Trimming removed 2 bases from V and 2 bases from J; junction bases left unmatched: 3. The germline gives CDR1 MNHEY, CDR2 SVGEGT. The sequenced part of the CDR3 DNA is TGTGCCAGCAGTTACGGAACAGGGGGCAACTATGGC. This encodes CASSYGTGGNYG. The full CDR3 sequence reads CASSYGTGGNYGYTF.